This T cell receptor (beta chain) was obtained from a study of CD8 T cells in Susac syndrome (dated by TCRdb to about 2019). For the study in its entirety: Whether CD8+ T cell activation and differentiation in Susac syndrome was antigen driven was tested using repertoire sequencing. The research as a whole found: The number of individuals in the TCR sequencing and HLA analysis was recognized as being relatively small.

Peripheral blood CD8+ and CD4+ T cells from healthy donors, Susac syndrome patients and multiple sclerosis patients were profiled by high-throughput TCR beta sequencing. Healthy donors were age- and sex-matched controls. Bulk CD8+ and CD4+ T cells were purified by magnetic negative isolation, while CD8+ TEMRA cells were enriched using FACS. Blood was drawn into EDTA tubes, processed within 24 hours, and PBMCs were isolated by density gradient centrifugation. PBMCs intended for TCR sequencing were cryopreserved in liquid nitrogen and thawed later in a water bath at 37 degrees C. Purity of sorted or isolated CD4+, CD8+ and CD8+ TEMRA cells was at least 90%. RNA was extracted using the RNeasy kit, and about 0.5 to 1 ug of the RNA was reverse transcribed with random hexamers. The immunoSEQ multiplex PCR assay, covering 54 Vbeta and 13 Jbeta segments, was used to amplify TCR beta CDR3 regions. PCR amplification bias was corrected by using a synthetic template baseline for primer optimization and computational correction. Per the authors' processing: Reads were assigned to V, D and J genes according to IMGT and analyzed in immunoSEQ Analyzer, with only productive sequences retained. Clonality was computed as one minus Shannon entropy normalized by log2 of the number of productive unique sequences. Public and private clones were assessed among the 100 most prevalent clones of each patient and control. Clones were defined as Susac-specific if absent from the healthy and MS cohorts, from 900 to 1,300 published viral clones and from other ImmuneACCESS disease sequences. The raw public data were reprocessed by TCRdb itself: fastp quality trimming at Q25, MiXCR clonotype calling, in-frame beta chains only. Each record represents a unique CDR3 protein, reported with the most common genes and DNA among its rows. None of the V and J calls come from the authors' own analysis; TCRdb made them. Within this sample are approximately 120,000 distinct CDR3 sequences, with approximately 96% of them counted one time only. The ten largest make up more than 0.075% of the sample.

The trim is 4 bases for V and 1 base for J, with a gap of 7 bases between the germline ends. From the cysteine through the phenylalanine, the CDR3 covers 12 amino acids. The kept DNA is CDR3 alone, 36 bases in frame from the first base. The germline V gene gives CDR1 as SQVTM and CDR2 as ANQGSEA. Remarks on this clonotype: Its recognized antigen is unknown. The record has no base qualities; no much larger clone is one base away.

The sample consisted of CD4+ T cells from PBMCs. The TCR sequence derives from a human donor in good health. The rearranged segments are TRBV29-1 and TRBJ1-1; the D gene identity is not certain. The base sequence is TGCAGCGTTGTTCGGGGGAACACTGAAGCTTTCTTT. Its protein reads: CSVVRGNTEAFF.